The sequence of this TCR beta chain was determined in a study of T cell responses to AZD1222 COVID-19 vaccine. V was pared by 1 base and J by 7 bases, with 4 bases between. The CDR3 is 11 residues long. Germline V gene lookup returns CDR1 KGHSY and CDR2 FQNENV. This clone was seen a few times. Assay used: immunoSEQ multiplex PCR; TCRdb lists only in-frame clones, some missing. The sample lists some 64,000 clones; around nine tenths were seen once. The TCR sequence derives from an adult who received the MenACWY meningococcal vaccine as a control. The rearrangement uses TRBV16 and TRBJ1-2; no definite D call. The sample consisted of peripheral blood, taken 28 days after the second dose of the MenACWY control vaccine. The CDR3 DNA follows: TGTGCCAGCAGCCAATTACTTGGCTACACCTTC. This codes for CASSQLLGYTF.